This TCR beta chain appears in the sequencing data of a study of cytomegalovirus exposure and HLA in healthy donors. On the study more broadly: One earlier analysis, a look at around 170 million T cells, found fewer than 140 million unique TCR beta sequences.

The PCR contained 60 Vbeta and 13 Jbeta primers. Libraries were prepared by immunoSEQ multiplex PCR; TCRdb keeps only in-frame clonotypes and omits some of them. The sample carries tens of thousands of clones, roughly 65% recorded once. After removal of 4 bases from V and 6 bases from J, the junction contained 14 bases not matched to a gene. Looked up from germline, CDR1 is SGHVS and CDR2 is FQNEAQ. CDR3 length equals 17 residues. This clone has just one count. Its target is unknown. Study results and limitations: Presence/absence analyses took donor sequencing depth as roughly uniform. A later analysis linked a missense DCLRE1C variant to TCR beta V- and J-gene trimming.

The rearrangement links TRBV7-8 to TRBJ2-7, with TRBD2 identical over 11 bases. Sequencing was performed on PBMCs. The clonotype comes from a male donor in good health and CMV-seropositive. As DNA, the CDR3 is TGTGCCAGCAGCTCCCTTGATGGACTAGCGGGCGGAGCCGAGCAGTACTTC. Translation: CASSSLDGLAGGAEQYF.